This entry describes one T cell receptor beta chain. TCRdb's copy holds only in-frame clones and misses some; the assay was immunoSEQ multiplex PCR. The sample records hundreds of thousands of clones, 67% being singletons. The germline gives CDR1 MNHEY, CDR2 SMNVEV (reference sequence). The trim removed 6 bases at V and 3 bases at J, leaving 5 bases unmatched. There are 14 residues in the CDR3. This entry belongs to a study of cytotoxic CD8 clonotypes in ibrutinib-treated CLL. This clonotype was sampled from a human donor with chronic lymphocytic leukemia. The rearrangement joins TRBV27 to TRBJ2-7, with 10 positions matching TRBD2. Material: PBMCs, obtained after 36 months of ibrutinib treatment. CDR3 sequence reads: CASRASGRFYEQYF. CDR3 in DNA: TGTGCCAGCAGAGCTAGCGGGAGATTCTACGAGCAGTACTTC.